The source of this T cell receptor beta chain is a study of blood T cell repertoires in COVID-19. Study-wide background: Both acute and convalescent COVID-19 samples were obtained from the United States, Italy and Spain.

Clones were read by immunoSEQ multiplex PCR, and TCRdb kept only the in-frame ones, dropping some. The sample contains 250,000 to 350,000 clones, 70% to 90% of which appear only once. Losses at the gene ends were 2 bases for V and 4 bases for J; bases not matched to a gene: 5. Germline V gene data show CDR1 as MNHEY and CDR2 as SVGAGI. CDR3 size: 16 residues. Sample: peripheral blood. The source is a woman in her forties or fifties with active or convalescent COVID-19. The chain combines TRBV6-5 with TRBJ2-5; 12 bases fit TRBD2. The chain's CDR3 is CASSYPASGGGETQYF. In nucleotides, the CDR3 is TGTGCCAGCAGTTACCCCGCTAGCGGGGGGGGAGAGACCCAGTACTTC.